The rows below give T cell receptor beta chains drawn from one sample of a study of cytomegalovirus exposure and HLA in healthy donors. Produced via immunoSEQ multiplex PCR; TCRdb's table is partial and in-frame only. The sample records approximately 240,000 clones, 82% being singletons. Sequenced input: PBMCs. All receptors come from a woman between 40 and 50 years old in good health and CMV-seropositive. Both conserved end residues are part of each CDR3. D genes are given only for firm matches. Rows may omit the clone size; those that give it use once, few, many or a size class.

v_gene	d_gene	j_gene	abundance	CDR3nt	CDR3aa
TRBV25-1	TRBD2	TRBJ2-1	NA	TGTGCCAGCAGTGCGCGGACTAGCGGGAGGATCAATGAGCAGTTCTTC	CASSARTSGRINEQFF
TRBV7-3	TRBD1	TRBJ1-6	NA	TGTGCCAGCAGCTCGGGACAGAATTCACCCCTCCACTTT	CASSSGQNSPLHF
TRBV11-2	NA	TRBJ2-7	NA	TGTGCCAGCAGCTTAGCGAGGACTGGGGAGCAGTACTTC	CASSLARTGEQYF
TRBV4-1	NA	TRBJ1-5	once	TGCGCCAGCAGCCAAGGACAGTCAGGCAATCAGCCCCAGCATTTT	CASSQGQSGNQPQHF
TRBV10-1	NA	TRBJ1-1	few	TGCGCCAGCAGTGAGCGATCCGGACTTCCCCCCACTGAAGCTTTCTTT	CASSERSGLPPTEAFF
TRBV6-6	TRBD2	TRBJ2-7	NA	TGTGCCAGCAGTTACTCGGCTAGCGGGAGCCTCGAGCAGTACTTC	CASSYSASGSLEQYF
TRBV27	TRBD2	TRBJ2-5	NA	TGTGCCAGCAGTTATCTAGCGGGAGTAGAGACCCAGTACTTC	CASSYLAGVETQYF
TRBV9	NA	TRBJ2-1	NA	TGTGCCAGCAGCCCCAGGGGGGCTGAGCAGTTCTTC	CASSPRGAEQFF
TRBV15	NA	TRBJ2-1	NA	TGTGCCACCAGCAGCCGGGTCCGCGAGCAGTTCTTC	CATSSRVREQFF
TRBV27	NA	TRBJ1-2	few	TGTGCCAGCAGTTTTGCCCGAGGGGGTGGCTACACCTTC	CASSFARGGGYTF